Here is one T cell receptor beta chain with its context. Antigen: not known. Using its own MiXCR run on the reads, TCRdb lists one record per CDR3 protein. This sample has some 900,000 distinct CDR3 sequences; approximately 32% occur once, and the top ten carry 12%. The data derive from a study of T cell repertoires in cytomegalovirus infection. In the study overall: Used in the study were CMV epitopes, some recently identified and HLA-C-restricted, others well-studied and HLA-B-restricted. Matching HLA type and CMV infection were both indicated by public TCR beta signatures.

Trimming removed 1 base from V and 1 base from J; junction bases left unmatched: 7. CDR1 is SGHNT and CDR2 is YYREEE in the germline V gene (reference sequence). This CDR3 spans 16 amino acids. Overall study results and limits: There were HLA-C-restricted CMV-specific TCR beta clonotypes dominating the ex vivo response.

This clonotype was obtained from a human donor in good health (CMV status not recorded). Some clones in this sample may be carry-over from other donors' samples. The J gene is TRBJ2-5, the V gene TRBV5-4; TRBD2 matches at 7 bases. This sample comprised cultured CD8+ T cells from PBMCs, obtained from culture after CMV antigen stimulation. CDR3 sequence: CASSLLAGTTQETQYF. The CDR3 region has the DNA TGTGCCAGCAGCTTGTTAGCCGGGACTACCCAAGAGACCCAGTACTTC. The full variable domain, with the rest looked up from reference TRBV5-4 and TRBJ2-5, is ETGVTQSPTHLIKTRGQQVTLRCSSQSGHNTVSWYQQALGQGPQFIFQYYREEENGRGNFPPRFSGLQFPNYSSELNVNALELDDSALYLCASSLLAGTTQETQYFGPGTRLLVL.